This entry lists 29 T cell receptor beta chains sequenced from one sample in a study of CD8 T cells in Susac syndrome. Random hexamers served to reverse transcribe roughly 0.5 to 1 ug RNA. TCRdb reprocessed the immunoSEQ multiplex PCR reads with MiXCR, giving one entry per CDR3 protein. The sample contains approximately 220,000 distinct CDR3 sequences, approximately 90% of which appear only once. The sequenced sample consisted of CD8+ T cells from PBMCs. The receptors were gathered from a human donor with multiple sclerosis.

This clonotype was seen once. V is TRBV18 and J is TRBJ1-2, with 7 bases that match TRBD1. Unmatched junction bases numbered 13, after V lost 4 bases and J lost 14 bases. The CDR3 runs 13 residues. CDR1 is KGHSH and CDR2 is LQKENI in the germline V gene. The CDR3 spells CASSRLSDGQATF. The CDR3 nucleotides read TGTGCCAGCTCACGCCTTTCCGACGGACAGGCGACCTTC.

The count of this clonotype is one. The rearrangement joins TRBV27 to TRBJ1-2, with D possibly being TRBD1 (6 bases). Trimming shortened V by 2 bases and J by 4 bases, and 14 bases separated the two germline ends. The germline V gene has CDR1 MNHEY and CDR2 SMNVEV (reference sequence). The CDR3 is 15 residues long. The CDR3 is CASSLDAGAGYGYTF. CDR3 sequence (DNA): TGTGCCAGCAGTTTAGACGCAGGGGCCGGCTATGGCTACACCTTC.

In nucleotides, the CDR3 is TGTGCCACCAGTGCCATGGGCGGGTTCACAGGGGAGCTGTTTTTT. Its protein product is CATSAMGGFTGELFF. J is TRBJ2-2 and V is TRBV24-1; D possibly corresponds to TRBD2 (5 bases). CDR1 KGHDR and CDR2 SFDVKD come from the germline V gene. Deletions cut 5 bases from V and 8 bases from J, with 17 bases between. The CDR3 is made up of 15 amino acids.

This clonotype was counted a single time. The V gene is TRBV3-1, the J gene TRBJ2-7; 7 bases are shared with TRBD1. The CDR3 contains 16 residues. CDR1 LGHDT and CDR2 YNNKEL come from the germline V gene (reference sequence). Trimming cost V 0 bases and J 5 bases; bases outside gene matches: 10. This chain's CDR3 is CASSQDYGGQFDEQYF. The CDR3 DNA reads TGTGCCAGCAGCCAAGATTATGGGGGACAGTTCGACGAGCAGTACTTC.

CDR3 bases: TGTGCCAGCAGTTATGCTGAGGGACTAGGGAGCACAGATACGCAGTATTTT. This gives the protein CASSYAEGLGSTDTQYF. The V call is TRBV6-5, the J call TRBJ2-3; 8 nucleotides match TRBD2. The CDR3 totals 17 residues. CDR1 is MNHEY, CDR2 SVGAGI, per germline. V shed 3 bases and J 0 bases; nucleotides not matched to a gene: 8.

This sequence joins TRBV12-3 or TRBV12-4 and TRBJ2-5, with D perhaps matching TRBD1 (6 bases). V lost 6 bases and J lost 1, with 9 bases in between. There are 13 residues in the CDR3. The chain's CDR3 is CASRPDSQETQYF. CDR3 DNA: TGTGCCAGCAGGCCGGACAGCCAAGAGACCCAGTACTTC.

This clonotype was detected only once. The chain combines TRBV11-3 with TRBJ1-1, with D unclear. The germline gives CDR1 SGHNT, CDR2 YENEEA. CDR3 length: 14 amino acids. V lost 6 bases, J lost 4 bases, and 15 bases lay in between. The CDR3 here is CASSPPQRGTEAFF. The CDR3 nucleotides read TGTGCCAGCAGTCCCCCCCAGAGAGGCACTGAAGCTTTCTTT.

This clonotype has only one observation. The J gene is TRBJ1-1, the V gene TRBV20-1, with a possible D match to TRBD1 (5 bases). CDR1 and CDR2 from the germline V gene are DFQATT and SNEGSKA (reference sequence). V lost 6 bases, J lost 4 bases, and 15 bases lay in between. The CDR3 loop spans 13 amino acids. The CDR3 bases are TGCAGTGCCAGCGCAATGGGGGGCACTGAAGCTTTCTTT. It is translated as CSASAMGGTEAFF.

The CDR3 nucleotides read TGTGCCAGTAGTATGGGACCCTTGTCTTACAATGAGCAGTTCTTC. Its translation is CASSMGPLSYNEQFF. The chain uses TRBV19 and TRBJ2-1; possibly TRBD1 or TRBD2 for D (5 bases each). The CDR3 runs 15 residues. Germline values: CDR1 LNHDA, CDR2 SQIVND (reference sequence). V was trimmed by 3 bases and J by 4 bases, leaving 13 bases between them. Full variable domain (remainder filled in from reference TRBV19 and TRBJ2-1): DGGITQSPKYLFRKEGQNVTLSCEQNLNHDAMYWYRQDPGQGLRLIYYSQIVNDFQKGDIAEGYSVSREKKESFPLTVTSAQKNPTAFYLCASSMGPLSYNEQFFGPGTRLTVL.

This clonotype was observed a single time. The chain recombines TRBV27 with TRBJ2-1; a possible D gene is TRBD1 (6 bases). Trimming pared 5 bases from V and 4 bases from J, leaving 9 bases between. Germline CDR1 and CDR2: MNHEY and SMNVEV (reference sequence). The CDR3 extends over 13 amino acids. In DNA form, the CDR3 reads TGTGCCAGCAGTGGGGACATTTACAATGAGCAGTTCTTC. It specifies CASSGDIYNEQFF.

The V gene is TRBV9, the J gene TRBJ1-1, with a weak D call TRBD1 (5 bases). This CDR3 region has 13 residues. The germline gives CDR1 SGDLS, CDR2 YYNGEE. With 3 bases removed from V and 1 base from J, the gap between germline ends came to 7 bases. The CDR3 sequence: CASSGGSNTEAFF. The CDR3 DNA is TGTGCCAGCAGCGGGGGGTCGAACACTGAAGCTTTCTTT.

CDR3 DNA sequence: TGTGCCAGCAGACCCGGGACAGTGAACACTGAAGCTTTCTTT. This sequence encodes CASRPGTVNTEAFF. J is TRBJ1-1 and V is TRBV6-2 or TRBV6-3, with 7 bases identical to TRBD1. The V and J ends lost 6 bases and 0 bases, in that order; junction bases with no gene match: 4. This CDR3 is built from 14 residues. CDR1 is MNHEY, CDR2 SVGEGT, per germline.

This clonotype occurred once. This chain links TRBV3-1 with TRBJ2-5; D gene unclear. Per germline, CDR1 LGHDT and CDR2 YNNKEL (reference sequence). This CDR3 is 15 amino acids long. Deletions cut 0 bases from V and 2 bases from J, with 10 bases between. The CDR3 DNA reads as TGTGCCAGCAGCCAAGATTGGGATAATCAAGAGACCCAGTACTTC. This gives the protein CASSQDWDNQETQYF.

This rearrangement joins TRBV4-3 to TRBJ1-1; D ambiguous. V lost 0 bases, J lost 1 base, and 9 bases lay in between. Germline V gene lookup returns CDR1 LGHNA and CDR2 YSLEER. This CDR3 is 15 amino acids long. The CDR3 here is CASSQDNPANTEAFF. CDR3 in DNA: TGCGCCAGCAGCCAAGATAACCCCGCGAACACTGAAGCTTTCTTT.

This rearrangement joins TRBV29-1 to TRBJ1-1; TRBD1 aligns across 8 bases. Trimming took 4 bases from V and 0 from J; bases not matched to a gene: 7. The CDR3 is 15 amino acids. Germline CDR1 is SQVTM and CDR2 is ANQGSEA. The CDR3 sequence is CSVGWSGGLNTEAFF. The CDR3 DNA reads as TGCAGCGTTGGATGGTCAGGGGGCTTGAACACTGAAGCTTTCTTT.

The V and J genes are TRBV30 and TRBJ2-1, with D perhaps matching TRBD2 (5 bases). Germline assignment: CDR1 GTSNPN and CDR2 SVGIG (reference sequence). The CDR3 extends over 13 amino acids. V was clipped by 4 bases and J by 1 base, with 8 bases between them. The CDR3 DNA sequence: TGTGCCTGGAAAATAGCGTCCTACAATGAGCAGTTCTTC. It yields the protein CAWKIASYNEQFF.

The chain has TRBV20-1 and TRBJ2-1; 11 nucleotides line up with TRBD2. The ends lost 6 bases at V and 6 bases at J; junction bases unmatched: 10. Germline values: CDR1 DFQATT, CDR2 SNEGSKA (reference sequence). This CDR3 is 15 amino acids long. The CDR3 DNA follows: TGCAGTGCACATAAACTAGCGGGAGATCGCAATGAGCAGTTCTTC. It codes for CSAHKLAGDRNEQFF.

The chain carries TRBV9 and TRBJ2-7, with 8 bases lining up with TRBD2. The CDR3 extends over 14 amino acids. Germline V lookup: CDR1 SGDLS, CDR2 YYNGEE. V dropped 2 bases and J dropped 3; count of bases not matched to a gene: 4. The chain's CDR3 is CASSVSSGSYEQYF. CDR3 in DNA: TGTGCCAGCAGCGTTTCCAGCGGGAGCTACGAGCAGTACTTC.

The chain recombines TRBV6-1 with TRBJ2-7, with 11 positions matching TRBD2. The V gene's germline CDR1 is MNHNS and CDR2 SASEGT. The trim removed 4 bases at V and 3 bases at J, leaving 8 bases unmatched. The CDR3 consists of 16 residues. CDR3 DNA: TGTGCCAGCAGTGCCTCTAGCGGGGGGCCGAACTACGAGCAGTACTTC. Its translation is CASSASSGGPNYEQYF.

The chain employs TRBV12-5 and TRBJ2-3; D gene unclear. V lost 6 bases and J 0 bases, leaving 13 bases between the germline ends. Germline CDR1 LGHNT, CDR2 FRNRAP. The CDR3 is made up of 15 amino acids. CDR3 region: CASGRQEHSTDTQYF. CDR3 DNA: TGTGCTAGTGGAAGGCAGGAGCATAGCACAGATACGCAGTATTTT. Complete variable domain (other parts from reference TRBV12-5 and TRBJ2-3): DARVTQTPRHKVTEMGQEVTMRCQPILGHNTVFWYRQTMMQGLELLAYFRNRAPLDDSGMPKDRFSAEMPDATLATLKIQPSEPRDSAVYFCASGRQEHSTDTQYFGPGTRLTVL.

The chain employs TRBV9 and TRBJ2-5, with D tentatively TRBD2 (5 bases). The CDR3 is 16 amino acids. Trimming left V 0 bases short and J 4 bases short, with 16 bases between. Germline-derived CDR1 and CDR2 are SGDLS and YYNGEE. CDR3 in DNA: TGTGCCAGCAGCGTAGGGACGAATGGGAGAGGAGAGACCCAGTACTTC. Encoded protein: CASSVGTNGRGETQYF.

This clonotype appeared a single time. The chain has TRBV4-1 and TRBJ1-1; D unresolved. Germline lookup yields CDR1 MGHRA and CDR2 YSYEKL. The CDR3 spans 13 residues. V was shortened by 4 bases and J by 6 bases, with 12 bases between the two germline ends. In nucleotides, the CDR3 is TGCGCCAGCAGCCTGATATATAGCGCTGAAGCTTTCTTT. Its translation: CASSLIYSAEAFF.

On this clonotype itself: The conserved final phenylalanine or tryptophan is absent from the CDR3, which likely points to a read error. CDR3 in amino acids: CASSQDLTSDNEQFL. The DNA of the CDR3 is TGCGCCAGCAGCCAAGATTTAACTAGCGACAATGAGCAGTTCCTC. The chain carries TRBV4-3 and TRBJ2-1; 7 nucleotides agree with TRBD2. V gave up 0 bases and J gave up 5 bases; unmatched junction bases: 4. This CDR3 spans 15 amino acids. Germline-derived CDR1 and CDR2 are LGHNA and YSLEER.

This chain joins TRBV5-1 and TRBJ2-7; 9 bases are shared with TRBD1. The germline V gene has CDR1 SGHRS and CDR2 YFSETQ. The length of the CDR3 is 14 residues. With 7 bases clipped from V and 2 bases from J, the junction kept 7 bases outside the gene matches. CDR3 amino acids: CASGLGTGPYEQYF. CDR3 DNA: TGCGCCAGCGGATTAGGGACAGGGCCCTACGAGCAGTACTTC.

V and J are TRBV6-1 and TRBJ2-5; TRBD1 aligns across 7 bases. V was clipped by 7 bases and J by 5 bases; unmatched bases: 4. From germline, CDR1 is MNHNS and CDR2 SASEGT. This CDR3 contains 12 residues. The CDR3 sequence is CASTTRGETQYF. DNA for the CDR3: TGTGCCAGCACAACCAGGGGGGAGACCCAGTACTTC.

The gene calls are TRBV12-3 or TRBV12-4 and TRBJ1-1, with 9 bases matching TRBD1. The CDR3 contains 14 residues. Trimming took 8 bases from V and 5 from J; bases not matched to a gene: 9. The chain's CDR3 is CASRKGTGSTEAFF. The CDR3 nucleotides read TGTGCCAGCCGGAAAGGGACAGGGAGTACTGAAGCTTTCTTT.

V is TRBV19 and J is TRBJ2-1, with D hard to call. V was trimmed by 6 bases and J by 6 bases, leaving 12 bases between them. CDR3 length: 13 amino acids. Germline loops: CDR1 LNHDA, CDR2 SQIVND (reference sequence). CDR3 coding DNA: TGTGCCAGTAGCCTCACGGGTCTCAATGAGCAGTTCTTC. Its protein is CASSLTGLNEQFF. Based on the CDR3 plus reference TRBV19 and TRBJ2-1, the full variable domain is DGGITQSPKYLFRKEGQNVTLSCEQNLNHDAMYWYRQDPGQGLRLIYYSQIVNDFQKGDIAEGYSVSREKKESFPLTVTSAQKNPTAFYLCASSLTGLNEQFFGPGTRLTVL.

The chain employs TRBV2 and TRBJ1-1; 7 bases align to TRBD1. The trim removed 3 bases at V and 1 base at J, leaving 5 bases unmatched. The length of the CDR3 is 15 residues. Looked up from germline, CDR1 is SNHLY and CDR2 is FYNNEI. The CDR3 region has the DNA TGTGCCAGCAGTGAGGAGGGGGCCACGAACACTGAAGCTTTCTTT. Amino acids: CASSEEGATNTEAFF.

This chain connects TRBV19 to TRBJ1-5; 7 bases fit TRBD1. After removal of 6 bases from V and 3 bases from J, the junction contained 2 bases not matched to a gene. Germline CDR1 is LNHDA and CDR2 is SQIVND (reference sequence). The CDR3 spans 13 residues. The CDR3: CASSTGANQPQHF. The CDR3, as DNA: TGTGCCAGTAGCACAGGGGCCAATCAGCCCCAGCATTTT.